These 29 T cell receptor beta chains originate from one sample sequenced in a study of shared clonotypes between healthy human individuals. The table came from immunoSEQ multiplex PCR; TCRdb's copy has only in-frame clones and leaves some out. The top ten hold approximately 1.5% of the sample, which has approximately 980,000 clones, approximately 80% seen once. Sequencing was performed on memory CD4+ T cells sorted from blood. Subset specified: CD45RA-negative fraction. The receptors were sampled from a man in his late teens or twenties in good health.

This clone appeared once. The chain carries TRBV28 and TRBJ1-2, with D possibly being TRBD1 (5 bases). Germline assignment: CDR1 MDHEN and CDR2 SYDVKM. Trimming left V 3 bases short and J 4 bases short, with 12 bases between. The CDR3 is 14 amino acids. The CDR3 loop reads CASSFGQGGYGYTF. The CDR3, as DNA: TGTGCCAGCAGTTTTGGGCAGGGTGGCTATGGCTACACCTTC.

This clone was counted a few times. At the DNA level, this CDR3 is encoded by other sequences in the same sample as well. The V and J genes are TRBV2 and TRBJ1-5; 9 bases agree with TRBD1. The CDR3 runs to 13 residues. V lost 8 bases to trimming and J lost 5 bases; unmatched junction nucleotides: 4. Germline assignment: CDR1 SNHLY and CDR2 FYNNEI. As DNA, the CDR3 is TGTGCCAGCTCTAGGACAGGGGATCAGCCCCAGCATTTT. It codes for CASSRTGDQPQHF. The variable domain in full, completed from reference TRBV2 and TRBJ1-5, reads EPEVTQTPSHQVTQMGQEVILRCVPISNHLYFYWYRQILGQKVEFLVSFYNNEISEKSEIFDDQFSVERPDGSNFTLKIRSTKLEDSAMYFCASSRTGDQPQHFGDGTRLSIL.

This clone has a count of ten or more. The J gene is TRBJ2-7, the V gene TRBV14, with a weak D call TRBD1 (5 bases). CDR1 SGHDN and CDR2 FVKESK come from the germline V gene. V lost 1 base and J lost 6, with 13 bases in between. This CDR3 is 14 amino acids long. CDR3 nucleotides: TGTGCCAGCAGCCAAGCCTATCAGGGTGGCGAGCAGTACTTC. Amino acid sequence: CASSQAYQGGEQYF. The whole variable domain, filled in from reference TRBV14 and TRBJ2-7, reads EAGVTQFPSHSVIEKGQTVTLRCDPISGHDNLYWYRRVMGKEIKFLLHFVKESKQDESGMPNNRFLAERTGGTYSTLKVQPAELEDSGVYFCASSQAYQGGEQYFGPGTRLTVT.

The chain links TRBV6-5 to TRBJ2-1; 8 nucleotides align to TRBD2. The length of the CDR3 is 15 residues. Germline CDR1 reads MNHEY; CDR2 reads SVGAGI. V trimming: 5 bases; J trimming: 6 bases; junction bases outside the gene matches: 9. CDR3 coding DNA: TGTGCCAGCAGTCAACTTAGCGGGACCCCCAATGAGCAGTTCTTC. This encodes CASSQLSGTPNEQFF.

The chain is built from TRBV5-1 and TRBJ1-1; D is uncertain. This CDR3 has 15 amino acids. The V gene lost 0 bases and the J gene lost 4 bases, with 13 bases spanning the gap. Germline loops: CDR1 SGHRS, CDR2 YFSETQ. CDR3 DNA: TGCGCCAGCAGCTTGGGGGTAGCTGTGGGCACTGAAGCTTTCTTT. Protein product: CASSLGVAVGTEAFF.

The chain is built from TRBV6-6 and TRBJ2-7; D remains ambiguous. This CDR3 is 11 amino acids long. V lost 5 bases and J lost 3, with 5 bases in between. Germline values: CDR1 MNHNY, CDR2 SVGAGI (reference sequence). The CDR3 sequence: CASSGYYEQYF. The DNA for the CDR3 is TGTGCCAGCAGTGGGTACTACGAGCAGTACTTC.

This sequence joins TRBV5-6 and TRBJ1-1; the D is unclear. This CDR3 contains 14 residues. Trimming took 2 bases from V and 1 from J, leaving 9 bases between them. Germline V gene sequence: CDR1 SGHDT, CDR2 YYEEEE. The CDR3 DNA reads TGTGCCAGCAGCTTAATATCACAGAACACTGAAGCTTTCTTT. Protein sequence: CASSLISQNTEAFF.

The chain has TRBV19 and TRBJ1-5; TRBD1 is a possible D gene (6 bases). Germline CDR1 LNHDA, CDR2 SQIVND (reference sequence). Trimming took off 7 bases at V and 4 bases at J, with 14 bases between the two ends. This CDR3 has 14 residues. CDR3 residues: CASTSKGGNQPQHF. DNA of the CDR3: TGTGCCAGTACTTCAAAAGGGGGGAATCAGCCCCAGCATTTT.

The DNA for the CDR3 is TGTGCCAGCAGCGGGGGACAGTATAATTCACCCCTCCACTTT. Residues: CASSGGQYNSPLHF. The rearrangement links TRBV7-8 to TRBJ1-6; 7 bases fit TRBD1. CDR3 size: 14 residues. Trimming at V came to 5 bases and at J to 4 bases, leaving 2 bases not matched to a gene. The germline gives CDR1 SGHVS, CDR2 FQNEAQ.

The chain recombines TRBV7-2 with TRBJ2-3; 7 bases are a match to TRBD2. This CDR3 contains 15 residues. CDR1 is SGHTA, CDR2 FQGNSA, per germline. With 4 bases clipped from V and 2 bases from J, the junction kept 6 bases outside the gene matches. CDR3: CASSSSGLNTDTQYF. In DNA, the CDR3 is TGTGCCAGCAGCTCTAGCGGACTGAACACAGATACGCAGTATTTT.

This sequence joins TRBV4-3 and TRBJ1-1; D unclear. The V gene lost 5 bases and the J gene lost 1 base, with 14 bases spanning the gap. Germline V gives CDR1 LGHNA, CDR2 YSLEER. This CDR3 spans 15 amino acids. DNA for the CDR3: TGCGCCAGCAGCTACAGCGCGGAGGGGAACACTGAAGCTTTCTTT. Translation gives CASSYSAEGNTEAFF.

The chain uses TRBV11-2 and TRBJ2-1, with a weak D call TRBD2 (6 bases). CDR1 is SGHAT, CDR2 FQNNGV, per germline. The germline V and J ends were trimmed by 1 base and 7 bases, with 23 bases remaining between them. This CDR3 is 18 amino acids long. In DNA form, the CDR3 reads TGTGCCAGCAGCTTAGGAATTTCCTCCGGGAGCCCCGGAAATGAGCAGTTCTTC. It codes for CASSLGISSGSPGNEQFF.

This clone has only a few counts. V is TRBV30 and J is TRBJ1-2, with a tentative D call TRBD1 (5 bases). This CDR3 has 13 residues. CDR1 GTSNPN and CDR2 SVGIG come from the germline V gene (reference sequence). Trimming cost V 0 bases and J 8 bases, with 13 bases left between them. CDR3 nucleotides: TGTGCCTGGAGTGTATACCAGGGATTCGGCTACACCTTC. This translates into CAWSVYQGFGYTF.

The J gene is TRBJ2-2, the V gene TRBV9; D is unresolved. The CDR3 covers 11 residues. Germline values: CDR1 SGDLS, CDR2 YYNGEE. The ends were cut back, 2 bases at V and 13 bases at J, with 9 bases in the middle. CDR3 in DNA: TGTGCCAGCAGCGTCGGTGAAGGGCTGTTTTTT. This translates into CASSVGEGLFF.

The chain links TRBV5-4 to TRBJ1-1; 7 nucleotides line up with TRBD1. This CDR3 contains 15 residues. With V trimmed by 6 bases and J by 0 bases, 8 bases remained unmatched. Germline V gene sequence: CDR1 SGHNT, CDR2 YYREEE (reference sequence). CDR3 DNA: TGTGCCAGCACCCGCATAGGACAGGTGAACACTGAAGCTTTCTTT. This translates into CASTRIGQVNTEAFF.

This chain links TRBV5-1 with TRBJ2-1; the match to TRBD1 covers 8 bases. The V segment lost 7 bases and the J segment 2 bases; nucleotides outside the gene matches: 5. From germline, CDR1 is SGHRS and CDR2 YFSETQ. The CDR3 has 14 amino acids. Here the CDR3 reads CASRTGSTYNEQFF. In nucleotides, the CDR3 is TGCGCCAGCCGGACAGGGAGCACCTACAATGAGCAGTTCTTC. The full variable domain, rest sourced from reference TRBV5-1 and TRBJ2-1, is KAGVTQTPRYLIKTRGQQVTLSCSPISGHRSVSWYQQTPGQGLQFLFEYFSETQRNKGNFPGRFSGRQFSNSRSEMNVSTLELGDSALYLCASRTGSTYNEQFFGPGTRLTVL.

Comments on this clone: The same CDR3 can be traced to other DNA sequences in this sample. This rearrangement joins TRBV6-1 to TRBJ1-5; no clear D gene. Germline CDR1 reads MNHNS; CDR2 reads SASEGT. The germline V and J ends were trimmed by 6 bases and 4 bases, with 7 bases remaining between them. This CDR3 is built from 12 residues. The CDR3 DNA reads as TGTGCCAGCAGACAAGGAAATCAGCCCCAGCATTTT. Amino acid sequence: CASRQGNQPQHF.

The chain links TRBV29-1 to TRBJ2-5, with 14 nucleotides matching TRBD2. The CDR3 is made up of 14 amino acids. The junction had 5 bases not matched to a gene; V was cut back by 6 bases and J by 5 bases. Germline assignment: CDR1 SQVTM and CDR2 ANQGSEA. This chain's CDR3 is CSVGLAGGVETQYF. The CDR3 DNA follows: TGCAGCGTAGGACTAGCGGGGGGCGTGGAGACCCAGTACTTC.

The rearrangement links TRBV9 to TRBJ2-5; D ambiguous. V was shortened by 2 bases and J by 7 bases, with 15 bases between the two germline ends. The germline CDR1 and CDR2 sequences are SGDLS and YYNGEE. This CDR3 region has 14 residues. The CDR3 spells CASSVSEVLGTQYF. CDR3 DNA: TGTGCCAGCAGCGTTTCGGAAGTACTTGGGACCCAGTACTTC. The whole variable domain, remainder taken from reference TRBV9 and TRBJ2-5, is DSGVTQTPKHLITATGQRVTLRCSPRSGDLSVYWYQQSLDQGLQFLIQYYNGEERAKGNILERFSAQQFPDLHSELNLSSLELGDSALYFCASSVSEVLGTQYFGPGTRLLVL.

CDR3 residues: CASSFRMPGEQYF. The DNA for the CDR3 is TGTGCCAGCAGCTTTCGAATGCCCGGAGAGCAGTACTTC. This chain joins TRBV11-2 and TRBJ2-7; D gene ambiguous. Germline lookup yields CDR1 SGHAT and CDR2 FQNNGV. This CDR3 comprises 13 residues. V lost 3 bases and J lost 7, with 13 bases in between.

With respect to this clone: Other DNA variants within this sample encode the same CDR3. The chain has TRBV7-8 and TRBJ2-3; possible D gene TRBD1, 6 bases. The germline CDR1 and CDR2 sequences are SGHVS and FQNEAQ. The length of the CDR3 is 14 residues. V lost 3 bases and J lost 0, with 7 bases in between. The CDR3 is CASSLTGSTDTQYF. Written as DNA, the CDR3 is TGTGCCAGCAGCTTGACAGGTAGCACAGATACGCAGTATTTT.

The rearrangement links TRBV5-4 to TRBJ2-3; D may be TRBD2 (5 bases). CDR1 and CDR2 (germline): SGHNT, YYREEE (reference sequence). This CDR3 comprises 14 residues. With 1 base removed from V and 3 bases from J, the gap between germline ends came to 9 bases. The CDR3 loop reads CASSLTSLTDTQYF. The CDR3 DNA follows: TGTGCCAGCAGCTTGACTAGTCTTACAGATACGCAGTATTTT.

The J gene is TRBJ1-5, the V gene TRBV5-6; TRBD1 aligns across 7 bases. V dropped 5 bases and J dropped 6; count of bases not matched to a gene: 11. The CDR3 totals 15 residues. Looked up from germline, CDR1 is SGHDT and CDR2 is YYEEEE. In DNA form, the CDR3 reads TGTGCCAGCAGTACGACGGCAGGGGGGATTCAGCCCCAGCATTTT. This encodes CASSTTAGGIQPQHF. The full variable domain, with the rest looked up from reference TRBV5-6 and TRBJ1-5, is DAGVTQSPTHLIKTRGQQVTLRCSPKSGHDTVSWYQQALGQGPQFIFQYYEEEERQRGNFPDRFSGHQFPNYSSELNVNALLLGDSALYLCASSTTAGGIQPQHFGDGTRLSIL.

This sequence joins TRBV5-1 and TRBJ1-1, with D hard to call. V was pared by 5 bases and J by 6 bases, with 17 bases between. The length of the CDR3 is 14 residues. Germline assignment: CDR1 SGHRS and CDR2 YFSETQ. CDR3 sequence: CASSLNGFNAEAFF. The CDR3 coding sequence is TGCGCCAGCAGTTTGAATGGATTTAACGCTGAAGCTTTCTTT.

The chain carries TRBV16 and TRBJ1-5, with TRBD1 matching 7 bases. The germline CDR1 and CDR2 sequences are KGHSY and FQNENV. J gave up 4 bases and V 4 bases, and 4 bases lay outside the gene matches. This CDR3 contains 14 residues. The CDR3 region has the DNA TGTGCCAGCAGCCCGACAGGGAGGAATCAGCCCCAGCATTTT. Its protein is CASSPTGRNQPQHF.

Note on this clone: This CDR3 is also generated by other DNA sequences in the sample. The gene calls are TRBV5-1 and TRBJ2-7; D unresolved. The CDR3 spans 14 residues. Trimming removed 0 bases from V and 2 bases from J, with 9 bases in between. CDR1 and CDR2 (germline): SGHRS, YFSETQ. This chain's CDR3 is CASSLGAGPYEQYF. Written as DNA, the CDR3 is TGCGCCAGCAGCTTGGGGGCAGGCCCCTACGAGCAGTACTTC. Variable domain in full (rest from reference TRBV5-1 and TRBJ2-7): KAGVTQTPRYLIKTRGQQVTLSCSPISGHRSVSWYQQTPGQGLQFLFEYFSETQRNKGNFPGRFSGRQFSNSRSEMNVSTLELGDSALYLCASSLGAGPYEQYFGPGTRLTVT.

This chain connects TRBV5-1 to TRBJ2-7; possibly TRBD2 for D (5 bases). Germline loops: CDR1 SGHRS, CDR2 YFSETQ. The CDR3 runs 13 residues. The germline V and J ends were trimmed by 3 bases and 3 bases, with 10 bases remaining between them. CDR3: CASSSLGSYEQYF. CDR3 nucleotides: TGCGCCAGCAGCTCTCTGGGGAGCTACGAGCAGTACTTC.

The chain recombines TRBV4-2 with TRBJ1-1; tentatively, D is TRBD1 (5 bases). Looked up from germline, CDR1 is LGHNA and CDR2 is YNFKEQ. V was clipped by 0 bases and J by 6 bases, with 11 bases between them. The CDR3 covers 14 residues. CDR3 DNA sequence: TGTGCCAGCAGCCAAGAGTCCAGGGCCGCTGAAGCTTTCTTT. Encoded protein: CASSQESRAAEAFF.

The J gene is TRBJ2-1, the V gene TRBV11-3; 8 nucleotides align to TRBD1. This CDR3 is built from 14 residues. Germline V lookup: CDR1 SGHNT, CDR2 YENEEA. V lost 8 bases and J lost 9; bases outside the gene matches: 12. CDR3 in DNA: TGTGCCAGCGGAAGGACAGGGCTGCCGGGTGAGCAGTTCTTC. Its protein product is CASGRTGLPGEQFF.